Below, 13 T cell receptor beta chains from the same sample are listed, as sequenced in a study of cytomegalovirus exposure and HLA in healthy donors. Researchers ran the PCR with 60 Vbeta and 13 Jbeta primers. The method was immunoSEQ multiplex PCR; TCRdb's version includes in-frame clones alone and lacks a portion of them. The sample includes 200,000 to 250,000 clones, 82% of them seen just once. The specimen was PBMCs. These TCRs come from a woman aged 35 to 49 in good health and CMV-seropositive.

The chain links TRBV30 to TRBJ2-7, with 9 bases identical to TRBD1. With 5 bases clipped from V and 5 bases from J, the junction kept 7 bases outside the gene matches. The CDR3 length is 13 residues. Germline loops: CDR1 GTSNPN, CDR2 SVGIG (reference sequence). Written as DNA, the CDR3 is TGTGCCTGGGCCGGGACAGGGAGACACGAGCAGTACTTC. Translated, it gives CAWAGTGRHEQYF. Looking up the rest from reference TRBV30 and TRBJ2-7 gives the full variable domain: SQTIHQWPATLVQPVGSPLSLECTVEGTSNPNLYWYRQAAGRGLQLLFYSVGIGQISSEVPQNLSASRPQDRQFILSSKKLLLSDSGFYLCAWAGTGRHEQYFGPGTRLTVT.

V and J are TRBV5-1 and TRBJ1-1; D might be TRBD1 (6 bases). The CDR3 is made up of 17 amino acids. The germline V gene encodes CDR1 SGHRS and CDR2 YFSETQ. Trimming took 0 bases from V and 4 from J, leaving 19 bases between them. The CDR3 DNA reads TGCGCCAGCAGCTTGGAAGGTATGGGGGCGCCGGGCACTGAAGCTTTCTTT. This translates into CASSLEGMGAPGTEAFF. The whole variable domain, remainder taken from reference TRBV5-1 and TRBJ1-1, is KAGVTQTPRYLIKTRGQQVTLSCSPISGHRSVSWYQQTPGQGLQFLFEYFSETQRNKGNFPGRFSGRQFSNSRSEMNVSTLELGDSALYLCASSLEGMGAPGTEAFFGQGTRLTVV.

This chain connects TRBV11-3 to TRBJ1-2, with D hard to call. Trimming removed 5 bases from V and 6 bases from J, with 7 bases in between. Germline V gene sequence: CDR1 SGHNT, CDR2 YENEEA. The CDR3 is 11 amino acids. CDR3 DNA sequence: TGTGCCAGCAGCACCGGGGATGGCTACACCTTC. Protein: CASSTGDGYTF.

The chain employs TRBV30 and TRBJ1-6, with a tentative D call TRBD1 (5 bases). Per the germline V gene, CDR1 is GTSNPN and CDR2 is SVGIG (reference sequence). The CDR3 length is 15 residues. Trimming removed 0 bases from V and 10 bases from J, with 16 bases in between. The DNA for the CDR3 is TGTGCCTGGAGTGTTCTGCCAGGGCTGGAGTCACCCCTCCACTTT. Its protein is CAWSVLPGLESPLHF.

This chain links TRBV7-3 with TRBJ2-3; 12 bases are shared with TRBD2. Germline lookup yields CDR1 SGHTA and CDR2 FQGTGA. The CDR3 has 15 residues. Trimming cost V 5 bases and J 5 bases; bases outside gene matches: 5. The CDR3 region has the DNA TGTGCCAGCAGCCTAGCGGGAGGGCCTGGAGATACGCAGTATTTT. Translated: CASSLAGGPGDTQYF. Full variable domain (rest looked up from reference TRBV7-3 and TRBJ2-3): GAGVSQTPSNKVTEKGKYVELRCDPISGHTALYWYRQSLGQGPEFLIYFQGTGAADDSGLPNDRFFAVRPEGSVSTLKIQRTERGDSAVYLCASSLAGGPGDTQYFGPGTRLTVL.

This clone has only a few counts. The chain combines TRBV7-6 with TRBJ1-1, with D tentatively TRBD1 (6 bases). V dropped 7 bases and J dropped 2 bases, with 14 bases sitting between them. The CDR3 has 14 amino acids. The V gene's germline CDR1 is SGHVS and CDR2 FNYEAQ. CDR3 in amino acids: CASTLQTGNTEAFF. CDR3 coding DNA: TGTGCCAGCACCCTACAGACAGGAAACACTGAAGCTTTCTTT.

This clone was observed a few times. V is TRBV5-1 and J is TRBJ2-3; tentative D call: TRBD1 (5 bases). This CDR3 has 14 amino acids. Germline CDR1 SGHRS, CDR2 YFSETQ. V was cut by 3 bases and J by 2 bases, with 10 bases left in between. DNA of the CDR3: TGCGCCAGCAGCTACGACAGATTCACAGATACGCAGTATTTT. This encodes CASSYDRFTDTQYF.

The chain carries TRBV5-4 and TRBJ1-2; D may be TRBD1 (6 bases). The germline CDR1 and CDR2 sequences are SGHNT and YYREEE (reference sequence). V lost 4 bases, J lost 2 bases, and 15 bases lay in between. This CDR3 is 15 amino acids long. This CDR3 is CASSPGIQGNYGYTF. As DNA, the CDR3 is TGTGCCAGCAGCCCGGGTATACAGGGCAACTATGGCTACACCTTC.

This clone has more than one count but fewer than ten. The gene calls are TRBV25-1 and TRBJ2-2; 8 bases fit TRBD1. Germline loops: CDR1 MGHDK, CDR2 SYGVNS. Trimming took 4 bases from V and 1 from J; bases not matched to a gene: 5. The CDR3 is made up of 16 amino acids. CDR3 nucleotides: TGTGCCAGCAGTGCAAGGGACAGGAGGAACACCGGGGAGCTGTTTTTT. Amino acids: CASSARDRRNTGELFF.

The chain links TRBV5-6 to TRBJ1-2, with D perhaps TRBD1 (6 bases). Trimming removed 1 base at V and 4 bases at J, with 8 bases between. The germline V gene encodes CDR1 SGHDT and CDR2 YYEEEE. The CDR3 has 13 amino acids. The CDR3 reads CASSLQGSYGYTF. The CDR3 DNA follows: TGTGCCAGCAGCTTGCAGGGGAGCTATGGCTACACCTTC.

The V call is TRBV7-9, the J call TRBJ2-2, with TRBD2 identical over 8 bases. CDR3 length: 16 residues. Trimming removed 2 bases from V and 2 bases from J; junction bases left unmatched: 4. Germline assignment: CDR1 SEHNR and CDR2 FQNEAQ (reference sequence). Here the CDR3 reads CASSLREGLNTGELFF. In DNA, the CDR3 is TGTGCCAGCAGCTTACGGGAGGGCCTAAACACCGGGGAGCTGTTTTTT.

This clone was observed once. The gene calls are TRBV19 and TRBJ2-7, with TRBD2 identical over 8 bases. The CDR3 is 14 amino acids. Germline values: CDR1 LNHDA, CDR2 SQIVND (reference sequence). V lost 3 bases and J lost 4; bases outside the gene matches: 5. Here the CDR3 reads CASSIGAGGYEQYF. The DNA for the CDR3 is TGTGCCAGTAGTATTGGGGCGGGAGGTTACGAGCAGTACTTC. Using reference TRBV19 and TRBJ2-7 for the parts outside the CDR3, the full variable domain is DGGITQSPKYLFRKEGQNVTLSCEQNLNHDAMYWYRQDPGQGLRLIYYSQIVNDFQKGDIAEGYSVSREKKESFPLTVTSAQKNPTAFYLCASSIGAGGYEQYFGPGTRLTVT.

This chain links TRBV6-5 with TRBJ2-7; the match to TRBD1 covers 7 bases. Germline V lookup: CDR1 MNHEY, CDR2 SVGAGI. There are 15 residues in the CDR3. The junction had 6 bases not matched to a gene; V was cut back by 4 bases and J by 0 bases. CDR3 region: CASSSSGTVSYEQYF. In nucleotides, the CDR3 is TGTGCCAGCAGTTCCTCGGGGACAGTCTCCTACGAGCAGTACTTC.